The T cell receptor (beta chain) described here comes from a study of T cell repertoires in cytomegalovirus infection. Across the study: Both a matching HLA type and CMV infection were indicated by public TCR beta signatures.

Trimming cost V 3 bases and J 1 base, with 11 bases left between them. CDR3 length equals 15 residues. This clonotype came up many times. TCRdb used MiXCR to reprocess the reads, holding one entry per CDR3 protein. The sample contains 150,000 to 200,000 distinct CDR3 sequences, 28% of which appear only once. The clonotype was recovered from a human donor in good health (CMV status not recorded). Some clones in this sample may be carry-over from other donors' samples. The chain recombines TRBV12-3 or TRBV12-4 with TRBJ2-3; D remains ambiguous. Sequencing was performed on PBMCs. The CDR3 loop reads CASSFRQKGTDTQYF. CDR3 in DNA: TGTGCCAGCAGTTTTCGGCAAAAGGGCACAGATACGCAGTATTTT.